Below, 8 T cell receptor beta chains from the same sample are listed, as sequenced in a study of blood T cell repertoires in COVID-19. Produced via immunoSEQ multiplex PCR; TCRdb's table is partial and in-frame only. This sample carries some 96,000 clones, 70% to 80% of them seen once, and the ten largest clones take around 30%. Sequences were obtained from peripheral blood. Source of these receptors: a man between 70 and 80 years old with active or convalescent COVID-19.

J is TRBJ1-2 and V is TRBV24-1, with TRBD1 identical over 9 bases. The CDR3 spans 15 residues. Germline-derived CDR1 and CDR2 are KGHDR and SFDVKD. The J segment lost 6 bases and the V segment lost 2 bases, leaving 6 bases of the junction unmatched. The CDR3 DNA reads TGTGCCACCAGTGATTGGACGACAGGGGGGCATGGCTACACCTTC. Translation: CATSDWTTGGHGYTF.

CDR3 in DNA: TGTGCCAGCAGTCGGGACTATACCTACGAGCAGTACTTC. It translates to CASSRDYTYEQYF. The V call is TRBV12-3 or TRBV12-4, the J call TRBJ2-7; 7 bases are shared with TRBD2. The CDR3 covers 13 residues. V was pared by 5 bases and J by 2 bases, with 3 bases of the junction left unmatched.

The chain couples TRBV19 to TRBJ2-5, with D unresolved. V dropped 0 bases and J dropped 5 bases, with 4 bases sitting between them. The length of the CDR3 is 12 residues. Germline V gene lookup returns CDR1 LNHDA and CDR2 SQIVND (reference sequence). DNA for the CDR3: TGTGCCAGTAGTATAGACCGGGAGACCCAGTACTTC. Protein sequence: CASSIDRETQYF.

V gene TRBV28 combines with J gene TRBJ2-5; D ambiguous. The germline V gene encodes CDR1 MDHEN and CDR2 SYDVKM. This CDR3 has 12 amino acids. V lost 6 bases and J 5 bases, leaving 10 bases between the germline ends. The CDR3 nucleotides are TGTGCCAGCAGCGAGGAGAGGGAGACCCAGTACTTC. Translating it yields CASSEERETQYF.

This clone came up a few times. The chain links TRBV30 to TRBJ2-1, with D possibly TRBD1 on 6 matching bases. Germline values: CDR1 GTSNPN, CDR2 SVGIG (reference sequence). V shed 0 bases and J shed 2 bases, with 14 bases lying between them. CDR3 length: 16 amino acids. The CDR3: CAWSVLRTATYNEQFF. The CDR3 DNA reads as TGTGCCTGGAGTGTACTCCGGACAGCGACCTACAATGAGCAGTTCTTC.

The genes are TRBV29-1 and TRBJ2-3, with 7 bases aligning to TRBD2. This CDR3 is 13 amino acids long. CDR1 SQVTM and CDR2 ANQGSEA come from the germline V gene. The V segment lost 6 bases and the J segment 4 bases; nucleotides outside the gene matches: 7. The CDR3 bases are TGCAGCGTGGGACTACAACGAGCAGATACGCAGTATTTT. This codes for CSVGLQRADTQYF.

The chain recombines TRBV27 with TRBJ1-5; TRBD1 agrees at 11 bases. Trimming took 5 bases from V and 2 from J; bases not matched to a gene: 5. The length of the CDR3 is 16 residues. Germline V lookup: CDR1 MNHEY, CDR2 SMNVEV (reference sequence). The CDR3 region is CASSPWTGGGNQPQHF. The CDR3 region has the DNA TGTGCCAGCAGTCCGTGGACAGGGGGCGGCAATCAGCCCCAGCATTTT.

Here the CDR3 reads CASSIEPGRGYGYTF. In DNA form, the CDR3 reads TGTGCCAGTAGTATAGAGCCAGGGCGCGGCTATGGCTACACCTTC. V is TRBV19 and J is TRBJ1-2; possibly TRBD1 for D (5 bases). The CDR3 runs to 15 residues. V was trimmed by 0 bases and J by 4 bases, leaving 12 bases between them. In germline, CDR1 is LNHDA, CDR2 SQIVND (reference sequence).